Presented here are 29 T cell receptor beta chains from one specimen sequenced in a study of blood T cell repertoires in COVID-19. This table comes from immunoSEQ multiplex PCR, and its TCRdb copy is limited to in-frame clones, with some not included. The sample contains 110,000 or so clones, around 80% of which appear only once. Source material: peripheral blood. The receptor source for this set is a human donor in a cohort sampled during active or convalescent COVID-19.

The chain is built from TRBV7-9 and TRBJ1-4; maybe TRBD1 (5 bases). Germline CDR1 and CDR2: SEHNR and FQNEAQ (reference sequence). Trimming pared 0 bases from V and 0 bases from J, leaving 11 bases between. This CDR3 spans 17 amino acids. The CDR3 DNA sequence: TGTGCCAGCAGCTTAGCCAGGGCGGGGACAACTAATGAAAAACTGTTTTTT. Translating it yields CASSLARAGTTNEKLFF.

This clone was found a few times. The chain couples TRBV12-3 or TRBV12-4 to TRBJ1-1, with 7 bases fitting TRBD1. CDR3 length equals 13 residues. The V segment lost 2 bases and the J segment 6 bases; nucleotides outside the gene matches: 3. The CDR3 DNA reads as TGTGCCAGCAGTTTATACAGGGGCGCTGAAGCTTTCTTT. It translates to CASSLYRGAEAFF.

V gene TRBV4-3 combines with J gene TRBJ2-1, with unresolved D. Germline V gene data show CDR1 as LGHNA and CDR2 as YSLEER. The ends were cut back, 4 bases at V and 6 bases at J, with 16 bases in the middle. The CDR3 loop spans 15 amino acids. DNA of the CDR3: TGCGCCAGCAGCCCAACCCTCTTCCCTACCAATGAGCAGTTCTTC. Translated: CASSPTLFPTNEQFF.

This rearrangement joins TRBV7-2 to TRBJ2-3; 13 bases agree with TRBD2. This CDR3 is built from 16 residues. Trimming cost V 3 bases and J 4 bases; bases outside gene matches: 4. The germline V gene has CDR1 SGHTA and CDR2 FQGNSA. The CDR3 reads CASSFSTSGRADTQYF. The DNA of the CDR3 is TGTGCCAGCAGCTTTAGCACTAGCGGGAGGGCAGATACGCAGTATTTT.

The chain carries TRBV11-2 and TRBJ1-3, with D tentatively TRBD1 (6 bases). CDR3 size: 14 residues. The V gene's germline CDR1 is SGHAT and CDR2 FQNNGV. V was cut by 7 bases and J by 0 bases, with 10 bases left in between. The CDR3 DNA reads TGTGCCAGCACCGGGACAAACTCTGGAAACACCATATATTTT. This translates into CASTGTNSGNTIYF.

J is TRBJ2-7 and V is TRBV5-6, with TRBD1 matching 11 bases. The CDR3 runs to 15 residues. CDR1 is SGHDT and CDR2 is YYEEEE in the germline V gene. Trimming cost V 5 bases and J 4 bases; bases outside gene matches: 8. CDR3 nucleotides: TGTGCCAGCAGATCGACCGGGACAGGGGGTTACGAGCAGTACTTC. It codes for CASRSTGTGGYEQYF.

In this sample, this clone turned up a few times. The chain employs TRBV4-3 and TRBJ2-1, with TRBD2 identical over 7 bases. The CDR3 has 16 amino acids. Germline trimming cut 6 bases from V and 8 bases from J; bases unmatched to any gene: 16. The germline CDR1 and CDR2 sequences are LGHNA and YSLEER. This chain's CDR3 is CASSPSAGWSTYEQFF. CDR3 nucleotide sequence: TGCGCCAGCAGTCCTTCAGCGGGATGGTCTACCTATGAGCAGTTCTTC.

CDR3 sequence reads: CSVRTDSYNEQFF. CDR3 coding DNA: TGCAGCGTCCGGACAGACTCCTACAATGAGCAGTTCTTC. The chain has TRBV29-1 and TRBJ2-1, with D tentatively TRBD1 (6 bases). The CDR3 sequence is 13 residues long. The V end lost 6 bases, the J end lost 0 bases, and 9 bases lay between the germline ends. Germline CDR1 SQVTM, CDR2 ANQGSEA.

J is TRBJ2-2 and V is TRBV11-2, with 7 bases aligning to TRBD2. Trimming took 4 bases from V and 7 from J; bases not matched to a gene: 12. The CDR3 covers 16 residues. Germline V gene data show CDR1 as SGHAT and CDR2 as FQNNGV. CDR3 nucleotide sequence: TGTGCCAGCAGCTCCGTTTGGACTAGGGCTTTCGGGGAGCTGTTTTTT. Translating gives CASSSVWTRAFGELFF.

V is TRBV2 and J is TRBJ1-2; 8 bases line up with TRBD1. The CDR3 loop spans 13 amino acids. The V segment lost 8 bases and the J segment 7 bases; nucleotides outside the gene matches: 9. CDR1 is SNHLY and CDR2 is FYNNEI in the germline V gene. CDR3: CASLAQGASGYTF. The DNA for the CDR3 is TGTGCCAGCTTGGCCCAGGGGGCCTCTGGCTACACCTTC. The full variable domain, completed using reference TRBV2 and TRBJ1-2, is EPEVTQTPSHQVTQMGQEVILRCVPISNHLYFYWYRQILGQKVEFLVSFYNNEISEKSEIFDDQFSVERPDGSNFTLKIRSTKLEDSAMYFCASLAQGASGYTFGSGTRLTVV.

The chain employs TRBV2 and TRBJ2-7; the D is unclear. The germline V gene has CDR1 SNHLY and CDR2 FYNNEI. V lost 6 bases and J 0 bases, leaving 6 bases between the germline ends. This CDR3 is 12 amino acids long. CDR3 nucleotide sequence: TGTGCCAGCAGGGGCTACTCCTACGAGCAGTACTTC. Its protein product is CASRGYSYEQYF.

This sequence joins TRBV30 and TRBJ1-6, with 7 bases lining up with TRBD1. V trimming: 3 bases; J trimming: 4 bases; junction bases outside the gene matches: 12. The CDR3 spans 17 residues. The germline V gene encodes CDR1 GTSNPN and CDR2 SVGIG (reference sequence). CDR3 sequence: CAWSRYWTGEYNSPLHF. CDR3 nucleotides: TGTGCCTGGAGCCGGTACTGGACAGGAGAGTATAATTCACCCCTCCACTTT.

The V call is TRBV11-1, the J call TRBJ2-2, with D possibly TRBD2 on 6 matching bases. The V end lost 5 bases, the J end lost 6 bases, and 7 bases lay between the germline ends. The V gene's germline CDR1 is SGHAT and CDR2 FQDESV (reference sequence). The CDR3 length is 12 residues. The CDR3 DNA follows: TGTGCCAGCAGCCGGAGGGCCGGGGAGCTGTTTTTT. Protein product: CASSRRAGELFF.

The chain recombines TRBV6-1 with TRBJ1-1; perhaps TRBD1 as D (5 bases). Trimming pared 2 bases from V and 0 bases from J, leaving 13 bases between. This CDR3 is 16 amino acids long. Germline loops: CDR1 MNHNS, CDR2 SASEGT. The CDR3 loop reads CASSENWGGMNTEAFF. Written as DNA, the CDR3 is TGTGCCAGCAGTGAAAATTGGGGGGGAATGAACACTGAAGCTTTCTTT.

This chain joins TRBV7-8 and TRBJ1-2, with TRBD1 matching over 8 bases. CDR3 length: 15 amino acids. The germline V gene has CDR1 SGHVS and CDR2 FQNEAQ. With V trimmed by 4 bases and J by 4 bases, 8 bases remained unmatched. CDR3 sequence: CASSSRTGSTYGYTF. CDR3 nucleotides: TGTGCCAGCAGCTCGAGGACAGGGTCCACCTATGGCTACACCTTC.

The chain carries TRBV7-8 and TRBJ2-7; 9 bases fit TRBD1. V lost 5 bases and J lost 6; bases outside the gene matches: 11. The germline CDR1 and CDR2 sequences are SGHVS and FQNEAQ. CDR3 length: 15 amino acids. CDR3 sequence: CASSPRTGVLSEQYF. In nucleotides, the CDR3 is TGTGCCAGCAGCCCACGGACAGGGGTTCTGTCCGAGCAGTACTTC. The variable domain in full, completed from reference TRBV7-8 and TRBJ2-7, reads GAGVSQSPRYKVAKRGQDVALRCDPISGHVSLFWYQQALGQGPEFLTYFQNEAQLDKSGLPSDRFFAERPEGSVSTLKIQRTQQEDSAVYLCASSPRTGVLSEQYFGPGTRLTVT.

This clone was seen a single time. This sequence joins TRBV2 and TRBJ2-7; D perhaps matches TRBD1 (5 bases). V shed 4 bases and J shed 6 bases, with 16 bases lying between them. Germline CDR1 SNHLY, CDR2 FYNNEI. CDR3 length: 14 residues. The CDR3 sequence: CASSAKPDTIEQYF. The CDR3 region has the DNA TGTGCCAGCAGTGCGAAACCGGACACCATCGAGCAGTACTTC.

This chain joins TRBV6-5 and TRBJ2-4, with 9 bases lining up with TRBD2. The CDR3 runs to 16 residues. Germline values: CDR1 MNHEY, CDR2 SVGAGI. V gave up 4 bases and J gave up 3 bases; unmatched junction bases: 7. This chain's CDR3 is CASSSLGREGKNIQYF. The DNA of the CDR3 is TGTGCCAGCAGTTCCCTGGGGCGGGAGGGCAAAAACATTCAGTACTTC.

The rearrangement joins TRBV11-2 to TRBJ2-7, with D perhaps TRBD1 (6 bases). CDR1 is SGHAT and CDR2 is FQNNGV in the germline V gene. The CDR3 is 15 amino acids. Trimming removed 5 bases from V and 3 bases from J, with 17 bases in between. The CDR3 nucleotides are TGTGCCAGCAGCCCCCTTCCGGGACATCTCTACGAGCAGTACTTC. It yields the protein CASSPLPGHLYEQYF.

This chain links TRBV27 with TRBJ1-1, with D possibly TRBD1 on 5 matching bases. With 3 bases removed from V and 0 bases from J, the gap between germline ends came to 14 bases. The CDR3 consists of 16 residues. Germline V CDR1 and CDR2: MNHEY, SMNVEV (reference sequence). The CDR3: CASSFRPDKMNTEAFF. The CDR3 coding sequence is TGTGCCAGCAGTTTCCGACCGGACAAGATGAACACTGAAGCTTTCTTT.

The CDR3: CASSLGDRENSPLHF. CDR3 DNA: TGTGCCAGCAGCTTGGGGGACAGGGAAAATTCACCCCTCCACTTT. This chain joins TRBV5-5 and TRBJ1-6; 9 positions match TRBD1. The V and J ends lost 0 bases and 7 bases, in that order; junction bases with no gene match: 2. Germline CDR1 and CDR2: SGHKS and YYEKEE (reference sequence). The CDR3 consists of 15 residues.

The DNA of the CDR3 is TGCGCCAGCCGGTACACAGGGGGGCCAGAGACCCAGTACTTC. Protein sequence: CASRYTGGPETQYF. The rearrangement links TRBV5-1 to TRBJ2-5, with 8 positions matching TRBD1. The CDR3 loop spans 14 amino acids. Trimming at V came to 7 bases and at J to 4 bases, leaving 9 bases not matched to a gene. The germline gives CDR1 SGHRS, CDR2 YFSETQ.

This chain links TRBV5-6 with TRBJ1-2, with 11 positions matching TRBD1. The germline CDR1 and CDR2 sequences are SGHDT and YYEEEE. The J segment lost 7 bases and the V segment lost 3 bases, leaving 8 bases of the junction unmatched. This CDR3 contains 15 residues. CDR3 sequence reads: CASSWGDRGNRGYTF. The CDR3 nucleotides are TGTGCCAGCAGCTGGGGGGACAGGGGGAACCGTGGCTACACCTTC. The complete variable domain, with remaining parts taken from reference TRBV5-6 and TRBJ1-2, reads DAGVTQSPTHLIKTRGQQVTLRCSPKSGHDTVSWYQQALGQGPQFIFQYYEEEERQRGNFPDRFSGHQFPNYSSELNVNALLLGDSALYLCASSWGDRGNRGYTFGSGTRLTVV.

The J gene is TRBJ1-2, the V gene TRBV9; 9 bases align to TRBD1. Losses at the gene ends were 2 bases for V and 5 bases for J; bases not matched to a gene: 13. This CDR3 contains 17 residues. The germline V gene encodes CDR1 SGDLS and CDR2 YYNGEE. CDR3 nucleotides: TGTGCCAGCAGCGTTGTATCCTCAACAGGGGGCGCGTATGGCTACACCTTC. It is translated as CASSVVSSTGGAYGYTF. Full variable domain (rest looked up from reference TRBV9 and TRBJ1-2): DSGVTQTPKHLITATGQRVTLRCSPRSGDLSVYWYQQSLDQGLQFLIQYYNGEERAKGNILERFSAQQFPDLHSELNLSSLELGDSALYFCASSVVSSTGGAYGYTFGSGTRLTVV.

CDR3 sequence: CASSELASGEYEQFF. The CDR3 DNA reads TGCGCCAGCAGTGAGTTGGCTAGCGGGGAATATGAGCAGTTCTTC. The rearrangement uses TRBV10-1 and TRBJ2-1; 9 nucleotides line up with TRBD2. Looked up from germline, CDR1 is WNHNN and CDR2 is SYGVQD (reference sequence). V shed 1 base, J shed 8 bases, and the junction held 6 bases outside the gene matches. The CDR3 spans 15 residues.

The chain joins TRBV19 to TRBJ2-1, with TRBD1 identical over 10 bases. Germline values: CDR1 LNHDA, CDR2 SQIVND (reference sequence). The CDR3 loop spans 13 amino acids. The trim removed 10 bases at V and 7 bases at J, leaving 7 bases unmatched. The CDR3 spells CATQDRGLNEQFF. Here the CDR3 DNA reads TGTGCCACACAAGACAGGGGGCTTAATGAGCAGTTCTTC.

The chain links TRBV5-6 to TRBJ1-2; D is perhaps TRBD1 (6 bases). CDR3 length: 19 residues. The germline V and J ends were trimmed by 3 bases and 0 bases, with 24 bases remaining between them. The germline CDR1 and CDR2 sequences are SGHDT and YYEEEE. CDR3 in amino acids: CASSSYLDSYGRANYGYTF. DNA for the CDR3: TGTGCCAGCAGCTCGTATCTGGACAGTTACGGTAGAGCTAACTATGGCTACACCTTC.

The chain links TRBV6-5 to TRBJ1-4, with 7 bases aligning to TRBD1. The length of the CDR3 is 15 residues. Germline-derived CDR1 and CDR2 are MNHEY and SVGAGI. The J segment lost 4 bases and the V segment lost 0 bases, leaving 2 bases of the junction unmatched. CDR3 sequence reads: CASSYSTGNNEKLFF. CDR3 nucleotides: TGTGCCAGCAGTTACTCGACAGGGAATAATGAAAAACTGTTTTTT.

This clone was seen a few times. The chain has TRBV7-6 and TRBJ2-5; D might be TRBD1 (8 bases). Germline V gene lookup returns CDR1 SGHVS and CDR2 FNYEAQ. The CDR3 loop spans 15 amino acids. Between the trimmed V and J ends, which lost 3 bases and 2 bases, there was a span of 13 bases. CDR3 amino acids: CASSLRGTGQETQYF. Here the CDR3 DNA reads TGTGCCAGCAGCTTGCGGGGGACAGGACAAGAGACCCAGTACTTC. The variable domain in full, with the rest retrieved from reference TRBV7-6 and TRBJ2-5, is GAGVSQSPRYKVTKRGQDVALRCDPISGHVSLYWYRQALGQGPEFLTYFNYEAQQDKSGLPNDRFSAERPEGSISTLTIQRTEQRDSAMYRCASSLRGTGQETQYFGPGTRLLVL.